The text below deals with one T cell receptor beta chain. Per the study methods: Reference gene primer amplification in the assay estimated nucleated cell counts. TCRdb keeps only in-frame clones here, not all; method: immunoSEQ multiplex PCR. That table supplies the V and J calls and clone size; D and trimming were determined from the DNA. Of under 250,000 clones listed, roughly 81% were seen once; the top ten hold 7.5% to 8%. Germline lookup yields CDR1 LNHDA and CDR2 SQIVND (reference sequence). The V gene lost 3 bases and the J gene lost 8 bases, with 14 bases spanning the gap. The CDR3 contains 14 residues. This record belongs to a study of blood T cell repertoires in COVID-19. Background on the study: Samples taken during acute and convalescent COVID-19 were collected in the United States, Italy and Spain. PBMCs, B-cell-depleted T cells, or T cells were the source of the cDNA or gDNA that made up the material.

The chain uses TRBV19 and TRBJ2-4; tentatively, D is TRBD1 (6 bases). Sequencing was performed on peripheral blood. The source of this sequence is a woman in her forties or fifties with active or convalescent COVID-19. Here the CDR3 DNA reads TGTGCCAGTAGTATTCGAGGGGGTCCGTACATTCAGTACTTC. It codes for CASSIRGGPYIQYF.